This section outlines one T cell receptor beta chain sequence together with its context. Its antigen is still unknown. The assay was immunoSEQ multiplex PCR, and TCRdb's table has in-frame clones only and misses some. The profile covers tens of thousands of clones, with around 78% appearing a single time and about 7% taken by the ten largest. These data belong to a study of radiation and T cells in renal cell carcinoma. Looking at the study overall: Nephrectomy followed 15 Gy stereotactic body radiation by 4 weeks. Findings and caveats of the study: Top tumor clonotypes rose in blood 2 weeks post-radiation, then contracted.

This sample's time point: blood 2 weeks post-SBRT. The treatment denotes: 15 Gy SBRT to primary tumor, nephrectomy 4 weeks later. Radiation-treated patients gave blood at baseline, week 2 and week 4. This renal cell carcinoma was of the clear cell type. Germline CDR1 SGHTS, CDR2 YDEGEE. V was clipped by 1 base and J by 0 bases, with 14 bases between them. The CDR3 contains 18 residues. The receptor was derived from a man aged 55 to 70 with renal cell carcinoma. The input for sequencing was blood, taken from a patient whose treatment included radiotherapy and nephrectomy. The V and J genes are TRBV5-8 and TRBJ1-6, with a tentative D call TRBD1 (6 bases). The CDR3 loop is CASSLSAGGSSYNSPLHF. The CDR3 nucleotides read TGTGCCAGCAGCTTGTCCGCGGGGGGCAGCTCCTATAATTCACCCCTCCACTTT.